This note documents a single TCR beta chain sequence. The authors sequenced TCR beta from blood CD8+ and CD4+ T cells. Per the germline V gene, CDR1 is SGDLS and CDR2 is YYNGEE. There are 17 residues in the CDR3. Trimming stripped 4 bases from V and 2 bases from J, with 22 bases between. This record comes from a study of CD8 T cells in Susac syndrome. RNA was extracted with the RNeasy kit, and a quantity of roughly 0.5 to 1 ug was reverse transcribed using random hexamers. Using its own MiXCR run on the immunoSEQ multiplex PCR reads, TCRdb lists one record per CDR3 protein. This sample has around 100,000 distinct CDR3 sequences, with approximately 95% found just once.

The chain has TRBV9 and TRBJ2-7; D may be TRBD2 (7 bases). This TCR derives from a human donor with Susac syndrome. The sequenced sample consisted of CD8+ T cells from PBMCs. The DNA for the CDR3 is TGTGCCAGCAGCCCACAGAGGGGGGGGGACGGAGCCTACGAGCAGTACTTC. It encodes CASSPQRGGDGAYEQYF. The whole variable domain, filled in from reference TRBV9 and TRBJ2-7, reads DSGVTQTPKHLITATGQRVTLRCSPRSGDLSVYWYQQSLDQGLQFLIQYYNGEERAKGNILERFSAQQFPDLHSELNLSSLELGDSALYFCASSPQRGGDGAYEQYFGPGTRLTVT.